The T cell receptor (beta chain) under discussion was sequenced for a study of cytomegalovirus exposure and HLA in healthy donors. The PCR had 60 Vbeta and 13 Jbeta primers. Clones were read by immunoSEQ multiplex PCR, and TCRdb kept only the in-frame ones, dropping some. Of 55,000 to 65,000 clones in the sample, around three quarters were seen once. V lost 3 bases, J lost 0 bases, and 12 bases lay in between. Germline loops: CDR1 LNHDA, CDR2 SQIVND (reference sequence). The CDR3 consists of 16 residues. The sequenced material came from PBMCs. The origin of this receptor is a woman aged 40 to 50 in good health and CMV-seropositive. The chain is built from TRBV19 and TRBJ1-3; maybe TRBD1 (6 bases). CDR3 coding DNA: TGTGCCAGTAGTATTCGGGACATCGCCTCTGGAAACACCATATATTTT. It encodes CASSIRDIASGNTIYF.